This entry lists 27 T cell receptor beta chains sequenced from one sample in a study of T cell responses to AZD1222 COVID-19 vaccine. Generated by immunoSEQ multiplex PCR, the TCRdb table keeps only in-frame clones and is missing some. The profile shows about 140,000 clones, roughly 89% of them singletons. The input for sequencing was peripheral blood, taken on day 0 of AZD1222 vaccination. The receptors were sampled from an adult in good health.

The chain uses TRBV6-5 and TRBJ1-1, with a possible D match to TRBD1 (6 bases). CDR1 and CDR2 (germline): MNHEY, SVGAGI. The V end lost 7 bases, the J end lost 1 base, and 16 bases lay between the germline ends. The CDR3 consists of 15 residues. CDR3 residues: CASKIKDSPNTEAFF. DNA of the CDR3: TGTGCCAGCAAAATTAAGGACAGCCCGAACACTGAAGCTTTCTTT.

The J gene is TRBJ2-7, the V gene TRBV7-2; perhaps TRBD2 as D (6 bases). The CDR3 has 16 amino acids. CDR1 and CDR2 (germline): SGHTA, FQGNSA. The V gene lost 1 base and the J gene lost 4 bases, with 17 bases spanning the gap. The CDR3 spells CASSLGPYGSNYEQYF. The CDR3, as DNA: TGTGCCAGCAGCTTAGGCCCATACGGGAGTAATTACGAGCAGTACTTC.

The chain recombines TRBV19 with TRBJ2-2; D possibly corresponds to TRBD2 (7 bases). CDR1 is LNHDA and CDR2 is SQIVND in the germline V gene (reference sequence). Trimming cost V 4 bases and J 6 bases, with 15 bases left between them. The CDR3 spans 15 residues. The CDR3 nucleotides read TGTGCCAGTAGTAGGGGGGGCGGAGAGCCCGGGGAGCTGTTTTTT. It specifies CASSRGGGEPGELFF.

The chain recombines TRBV19 with TRBJ1-6, with 8 bases identical to TRBD1. The CDR3 runs 15 residues. J lost 10 bases, V lost 5 bases, and 10 bases had no gene match. Germline V gives CDR1 LNHDA, CDR2 SQIVND (reference sequence). Here the CDR3 reads CASSSAGQGVSPLHF. CDR3 nucleotides: TGTGCCAGTAGTTCGGCCGGACAGGGAGTGTCACCCCTCCACTTT.

The chain uses TRBV2 and TRBJ2-7; D remains unclear. This CDR3 comprises 14 residues. V gave up 7 bases and J gave up 0 bases, with 13 bases separating them. Germline CDR1 reads SNHLY; CDR2 reads FYNNEI. The CDR3 here is CASNPSRRSYEQYF. CDR3 bases: TGTGCCAGCAACCCCAGCAGACGCTCCTACGAGCAGTACTTC. The full variable domain, its missing parts supplied by reference TRBV2 and TRBJ2-7, is EPEVTQTPSHQVTQMGQEVILRCVPISNHLYFYWYRQILGQKVEFLVSFYNNEISEKSEIFDDQFSVERPDGSNFTLKIRSTKLEDSAMYFCASNPSRRSYEQYFGPGTRLTVT.

The V and J genes are TRBV27 and TRBJ2-1; 7 positions match TRBD2. Germline V gene lookup returns CDR1 MNHEY and CDR2 SMNVEV (reference sequence). V dropped 3 bases and J dropped 1; count of bases not matched to a gene: 3. The CDR3 has 15 residues. CDR3 nucleotide sequence: TGTGCCAGCAGTTTGGGGGGGAGATCCTACAATGAGCAGTTCTTC. This codes for CASSLGGRSYNEQFF.

The chain uses TRBV30 and TRBJ2-7, with D unresolved. Trimming stripped 3 bases from V and 1 base from J, with 7 bases between. The CDR3 runs to 12 residues. Germline CDR1 and CDR2: GTSNPN and SVGIG (reference sequence). The CDR3 nucleotides read TGTGCCTGGAGACAGTCTTCCTACGAGCAGTACTTC. Protein: CAWRQSSYEQYF.

The rearrangement links TRBV27 to TRBJ2-1, with D uncertain. Deletions cut 6 bases from V and 0 bases from J, with 6 bases between. Germline CDR1 MNHEY, CDR2 SMNVEV (reference sequence). This CDR3 contains 13 residues. Here the CDR3 DNA reads TGTGCCAGCAGCACCCGCTCCTACAATGAGCAGTTCTTC. It encodes CASSTRSYNEQFF.

CDR3 DNA: TGTGCCAGCAGCCAAGACCTGAGGCAAACGGGAAACACCATATATTTT. Amino acids: CASSQDLRQTGNTIYF. The chain is built from TRBV4-2 and TRBJ1-3, with D unresolved. The CDR3 spans 16 residues. Germline CDR1 is LGHNA and CDR2 is YNFKEQ. V gave up 0 bases and J gave up 4 bases, with 13 bases separating them.

Here the CDR3 DNA reads TGTGCCAGCGGTAGAGGGAGCGGCATAGAGACCCAGTACTTC. It is translated as CASGRGSGIETQYF. The chain links TRBV5-4 to TRBJ2-5; possible D gene TRBD2, 5 bases. Germline values: CDR1 SGHNT, CDR2 YYREEE (reference sequence). V lost 7 bases, J lost 4 bases, and 17 bases lay in between. The length of the CDR3 is 14 residues. Filled out from reference TRBV5-4 and TRBJ2-5, the complete variable domain reads ETGVTQSPTHLIKTRGQQVTLRCSSQSGHNTVSWYQQALGQGPQFIFQYYREEENGRGNFPPRFSGLQFPNYSSELNVNALELDDSALYLCASGRGSGIETQYFGPGTRLLVL.

The chain carries TRBV5-5 and TRBJ2-2; 7 bases fit TRBD1. With 5 bases clipped from V and 6 bases from J, the junction kept 1 base outside the gene matches. The length of the CDR3 is 12 residues. Germline V gives CDR1 SGHKS, CDR2 YYEKEE (reference sequence). This chain's CDR3 is CASRTGSGELFF. The CDR3 DNA reads TGTGCCAGCAGGACAGGGTCCGGGGAGCTGTTTTTT.

The rearrangement links TRBV11-3 to TRBJ2-5, with D perhaps matching TRBD1 or TRBD2 (6 bases each). The V and J ends lost 1 base and 5 bases respectively, with 14 bases between them. CDR1 and CDR2 from the germline V gene are SGHNT and YENEEA. The CDR3 is 15 amino acids. CDR3 bases: TGTGCCAGCAGCTTAGGGGGACATGCGGGGGAGACCCAGTACTTC. The encoded protein is CASSLGGHAGETQYF.

The rearrangement links TRBV11-2 to TRBJ1-2, with TRBD1 identical over 7 bases. Germline-derived CDR1 and CDR2 are SGHAT and FQNNGV. CDR3 length: 15 residues. V was pared by 5 bases and J by 2 bases, with 8 bases of the junction left unmatched. This chain's CDR3 is CASSDLDRANYGYTF. For the CDR3, the DNA is TGTGCCAGCAGCGACCTCGACAGGGCAAACTATGGCTACACCTTC.

The chain uses TRBV28 and TRBJ2-6; possible D gene TRBD2, 5 bases. Between the trimmed V and J ends, which lost 6 bases and 1 base, there was a span of 7 bases. The CDR3 is 14 residues long. Germline assignment: CDR1 MDHEN and CDR2 SYDVKM. CDR3 residues: CASSRGSGANVLTF. For the CDR3, the DNA is TGTGCCAGCAGCCGGGGATCTGGGGCCAACGTCCTGACTTTC.

The J gene is TRBJ1-6, the V gene TRBV5-1; 8 bases are a match to TRBD1. The CDR3 is made up of 16 amino acids. Germline V gene sequence: CDR1 SGHRS, CDR2 YFSETQ. Trimming at V came to 0 bases and at J to 7 bases, leaving 6 bases not matched to a gene. In DNA form, the CDR3 reads TGCGCCAGCAGCTTGGCCGGCAGGGGGCACAATTCACCCCTCCACTTT. Translated, it gives CASSLAGRGHNSPLHF. Drawing the rest from reference TRBV5-1 and TRBJ1-6, the complete variable domain is KAGVTQTPRYLIKTRGQQVTLSCSPISGHRSVSWYQQTPGQGLQFLFEYFSETQRNKGNFPGRFSGRQFSNSRSEMNVSTLELGDSALYLCASSLAGRGHNSPLHFGNGTRLTVT.

The chain uses TRBV10-1 and TRBJ2-7; tentative D call: TRBD1 (5 bases). The germline V gene encodes CDR1 WNHNN and CDR2 SYGVQD (reference sequence). The CDR3 is 11 amino acids. V lost 7 bases and J lost 2, with 6 bases in between. CDR3 nucleotide sequence: TGCGCCAGCACAGGGACCTACGAGCAGTACTTC. Protein: CASTGTYEQYF.

The J gene is TRBJ1-6, the V gene TRBV6-5; D unresolved. Between the trimmed V and J ends, which lost 6 bases and 5 bases, there was a span of 11 bases. Per the germline V gene, CDR1 is MNHEY and CDR2 is SVGAGI. The CDR3 runs to 14 residues. The CDR3 loop is CASSPGPDNSPLHF. CDR3 coding DNA: TGTGCCAGCAGCCCGGGCCCCGATAATTCACCCCTCCACTTT.

Only a few counts were recorded for this clone. CDR3 amino acids: CATSMFRGAYNSPLHF. CDR3 in DNA: TGTGCCACCAGCATGTTCCGGGGCGCATATAATTCACCCCTCCACTTT. The J gene is TRBJ1-6, the V gene TRBV15, with TRBD1 as a possible D gene (5 bases). The CDR3 extends over 16 amino acids. Germline loops: CDR1 LNHNV, CDR2 YYDKDF (reference sequence). Deletions cut 4 bases from V and 4 bases from J, with 14 bases between.

The rearrangement uses TRBV30 and TRBJ1-5; TRBD1 is a possible D gene (5 bases). V lost 0 bases and J 5 bases, leaving 11 bases between the germline ends. Germline CDR1 GTSNPN, CDR2 SVGIG (reference sequence). The CDR3 length is 14 residues. The DNA for the CDR3 is TGTGCCTGGAGTGTCAGAGGGGCTGATCAGCCCCAGCATTTT. Protein: CAWSVRGADQPQHF.

The rearrangement links TRBV11-2 to TRBJ2-7, with D possibly TRBD1 on 5 matching bases. The CDR3 totals 14 residues. Germline CDR1 reads SGHAT; CDR2 reads FQNNGV. Trimming stripped 1 base from V and 2 bases from J, with 9 bases between. The CDR3, as DNA: TGTGCCAGCAGCTTAGTTGGGGCCGCCTACGAGCAGTACTTC. It yields the protein CASSLVGAAYEQYF.

The chain uses TRBV6-1 and TRBJ2-7, with D unresolved. Germline V lookup: CDR1 MNHNS, CDR2 SASEGT. Trimming removed 2 bases at V and 2 bases at J, with 7 bases between. The CDR3 is 13 amino acids. The CDR3 region is CASSENVPYEQYF. The CDR3 nucleotides are TGTGCCAGCAGTGAAAATGTACCCTACGAGCAGTACTTC.

The chain employs TRBV9 and TRBJ2-5; 12 nucleotides agree with TRBD2. Germline loops: CDR1 SGDLS, CDR2 YYNGEE. The CDR3 has 16 residues. V gave up 0 bases and J gave up 5 bases; unmatched junction bases: 5. CDR3 amino acids: CASSVANLAGGETQYF. The CDR3 bases are TGTGCCAGCAGCGTAGCGAACCTAGCGGGAGGGGAGACCCAGTACTTC.

V is TRBV21-1 and J is TRBJ2-2; the tabulated D call, TRBD2, remains unverified against the DNA. TRBV21-1 is described as a pseudogene. CDR3 length: 16 residues. The CDR3 bases are TGTGCCAGCAGCAAACGGGGCGGGAGAGGCACCGGGGAGCTGTTTTTT. Its translation is CASSKRGGRGTGELFF.

This chain joins TRBV5-1 and TRBJ2-2, with D possibly called TRBD1 or TRBD2 (6 bases each). The CDR3 spans 15 residues. The V end lost 5 bases, the J end lost 6 bases, and 17 bases lay between the germline ends. Germline values: CDR1 SGHRS, CDR2 YFSETQ. The CDR3 spells CASRWGAVKAGELFF. The CDR3 nucleotides read TGCGCCAGCAGATGGGGGGCAGTTAAAGCCGGGGAGCTGTTTTTT.

J is TRBJ1-6 and V is TRBV5-1; a weak D match, TRBD1 (5 bases). The germline V gene has CDR1 SGHRS and CDR2 YFSETQ. V was shortened by 0 bases and J by 11 bases, with 12 bases between the two germline ends. The CDR3 runs to 14 residues. CDR3 residues: CASSLGTTNTPLHF. DNA of the CDR3: TGCGCCAGCAGCTTGGGGACAACTAACACACCCCTCCACTTT.

The chain has TRBV7-9 and TRBJ2-1, with 9 nucleotides matching TRBD2. The germline V gene encodes CDR1 SEHNR and CDR2 FQNEAQ (reference sequence). V lost 2 bases to trimming and J lost 8 bases; unmatched junction nucleotides: 10. The CDR3 length is 16 residues. Written as DNA, the CDR3 is TGTGCCAGCAGCTTATCCGGGACTAGCTCGAGAGATGAGCAGTTCTTC. Amino acid sequence: CASSLSGTSSRDEQFF.

The chain combines TRBV5-8 with TRBJ1-4; D unclear. V was shortened by 4 bases and J by 4 bases, with 14 bases between the two germline ends. The CDR3 consists of 15 residues. CDR1 is SGHTS and CDR2 is YDEGEE in the germline V gene. In DNA form, the CDR3 reads TGTGCCAGCAGCCCAGAGGCCGGGCGTAATGAAAAACTGTTTTTT. Protein sequence: CASSPEAGRNEKLFF.